These 3 T cell receptor beta chains share one sample of origin, sequenced in a study of CD8+ T cells in alopecia areata. Sample treatment: oral pan-JAK inhibitor, 5-10 mg twice daily. RNA extraction was followed by reverse transcription into cDNA, which acted as the sequencing template. Clones were sequenced by immunoSEQ multiplex PCR, and TCRdb holds only the in-frame ones, with some missing. Of 140,000 to 150,000 clones in the sample, 45% to 60% are singletons; the top ten hold approximately 15%. Specimen: CD8+ T cells sorted from blood, collected at week 4, from a patient treated with tofacitinib. Receptors were obtained from a human donor with alopecia areata.

The CDR3 sequence is CASSLASGGHEQYF. CDR3 sequence (DNA): TGTGCCAGCAGCTTGGCCTCAGGGGGGCACGAGCAGTACTTC. The genes are TRBV5-6 and TRBJ2-7; D perhaps matches TRBD1 (7 bases). V lost 0 bases and J lost 5, with 12 bases in between. Per the germline V gene, CDR1 is SGHDT and CDR2 is YYEEEE. The CDR3 has 14 residues.

The V and J genes are TRBV4-1 and TRBJ2-5, with TRBD2 identical over 9 bases. CDR1 MGHRA and CDR2 YSYEKL come from the germline V gene. The CDR3 loop spans 15 amino acids. V trimming: 3 bases; J trimming: 4 bases; junction bases outside the gene matches: 6. The CDR3 DNA is TGCGCCAGCAGCCACAGCGGGGGGACGTTAGAGACCCAGTACTTC. Translated: CASSHSGGTLETQYF.

V usage is TRBV19 and J usage is TRBJ1-1; TRBD1 aligns across 10 bases. V lost 9 bases, J lost 5 bases, and 3 bases stayed unmatched. In germline, CDR1 is LNHDA, CDR2 SQIVND (reference sequence). CDR3 length: 12 amino acids. The CDR3 region has the DNA TGTGCCAGAGACAGGGGGCATACTGAAGCTTTCTTT. Protein product: CARDRGHTEAFF.